This TCR beta chain emerged from a study of blood T cells in healthy people across ages. From germline, CDR1 is SGHKS and CDR2 YYEKEE (reference sequence). The CDR3 runs 16 residues. Each sample provided at least 5 micrograms of extracted total RNA. For the second PCR, which ran for roughly 6 to 11 cycles, a sample-barcoded 5' primer and a J-beta primer mix were used. One entry per CDR3 protein results from TCRdb running MiXCR on the 5' RACE reads. The table shows around 1,500,000 distinct CDR3 sequences, with 28% occurring only once. A note on this clonotype: This may arise from a read error, as a much more abundant clone is one base away.

The J gene is TRBJ2-7, the V gene TRBV5-5; possible D gene TRBD1, 5 bases. The TCR comes from a woman in her thirties in good health. The sample taken for sequencing was blood. CDR3: CTSSLQAGWVAYEQYF. The CDR3 nucleotides are TGTACCAGCAGCTTGCAGGCAGGGTGGGTTGCCTACGAGCAGTACTTC. The full variable domain, its missing parts supplied by reference TRBV5-5 and TRBJ2-7, is DAGVTQSPTHLIKTRGQQVTLRCSPISGHKSVSWYQQVLGQGPQFIFQYYEKEERGRGNFPDRFSARQFPNYSSELNVNALLLGDSALYLCTSSLQAGWVAYEQYFGPGTRLTVT.